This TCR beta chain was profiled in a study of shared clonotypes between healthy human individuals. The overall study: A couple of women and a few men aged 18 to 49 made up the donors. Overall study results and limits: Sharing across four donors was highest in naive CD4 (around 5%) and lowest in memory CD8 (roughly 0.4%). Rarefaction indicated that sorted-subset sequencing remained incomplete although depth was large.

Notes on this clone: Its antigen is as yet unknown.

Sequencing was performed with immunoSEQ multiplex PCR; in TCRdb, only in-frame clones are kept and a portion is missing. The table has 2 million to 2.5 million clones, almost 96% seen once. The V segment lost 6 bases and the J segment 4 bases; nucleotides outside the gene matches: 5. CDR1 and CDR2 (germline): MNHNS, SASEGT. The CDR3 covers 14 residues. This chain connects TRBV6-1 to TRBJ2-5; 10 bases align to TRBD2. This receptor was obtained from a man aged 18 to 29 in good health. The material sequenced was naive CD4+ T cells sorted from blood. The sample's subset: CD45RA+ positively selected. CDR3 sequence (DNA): TGTGCCAGCAGGGAGCGGGGGGGCCGAGAGACCCAGTACTTC. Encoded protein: CASRERGGRETQYF.